The clone carrying this T cell receptor (beta chain) has only one observation. The antigen is undetermined. The sample belongs to a study of shared clonotypes between healthy human individuals. Findings and caveats of the study: Across a few donors, naive CD4 shared around 5.4%, naive CD8 more than 3%, memory CD4 roughly 2.4%, memory CD8 0.4% to 0.5%. Naive subsets generally exceeded memory subsets in estimated richness.

It was across several immunoSEQ plates that each subset's genomic DNA was evenly split. Sequencing was performed with immunoSEQ multiplex PCR; in TCRdb, only in-frame clones are kept and a portion is missing. The table has over 850,000 clones, more than 75% seen once. CDR1 and CDR2 (germline): SGHDN, FVKESK. The CDR3 has 18 residues. J gave up 5 bases and V 0 bases, and 13 bases lay outside the gene matches. The V gene is TRBV14, the J gene TRBJ1-1, with 9 positions matching TRBD1. Material: memory CD4+ T cells from PBMCs. Documented subset: CD45RA-negative fraction. The TCR was taken from a man between 18 and 29 years old in good health. Some clones in this sample may be carry-over from other donors' samples. The CDR3 nucleotides are TGTGCCAGCAGCCAAGAATCACAGGGGGCGTATTTTTTGACTGAAGCTTTCTTT. Protein product: CASSQESQGAYFLTEAFF.